These 22 T cell receptor beta chains were all obtained from the same sample, sequenced in a study of blood T cell repertoires in COVID-19. Assay: immunoSEQ multiplex PCR; the TCRdb copy retains only in-frame clones and omits some. In the table there are approximately 160,000 clones, about 80% of which are singletons. Sequenced: peripheral blood. The receptors derive from a woman older than 75 with acute or convalescent COVID-19.

The rearrangement links TRBV27 to TRBJ1-2; tentative D call: TRBD1 (6 bases). The CDR3 is 14 residues long. CDR1 MNHEY and CDR2 SMNVEV come from the germline V gene (reference sequence). Trimming stripped 8 bases from V and 3 bases from J, with 16 bases between. Here the CDR3 DNA reads TGTGCCAGCGCCGGGACAAGGGAAGACTATGGCTACACCTTC. It translates to CASAGTREDYGYTF.

The CDR3 loop is CASSLDGGLAGAWDTQYF. CDR3 bases: TGCGCCAGCAGCTTGGATGGAGGACTAGCGGGAGCATGGGATACGCAGTATTTT. This chain connects TRBV5-1 to TRBJ2-3; 13 bases align to TRBD2. Trimming cost V 0 bases and J 6 bases; bases outside gene matches: 10. The CDR3 has 18 residues. CDR1 is SGHRS, CDR2 YFSETQ, per germline.

In DNA, the CDR3 is TGCGCCAGCAGCCCCCAGGTCGGGGGGCAATCCTACGAGCAGTACTTC. Residues: CASSPQVGGQSYEQYF. V is TRBV5-1 and J is TRBJ2-7, with D tentatively TRBD2 (7 bases). The germline V gene has CDR1 SGHRS and CDR2 YFSETQ. The V and J ends lost 4 bases and 1 base respectively, with 18 bases between them. CDR3 size: 16 residues.

The genes are TRBV11-2 and TRBJ2-3; weak D call: TRBD2 (6 bases). The CDR3 consists of 16 residues. V was clipped by 5 bases and J by 0 bases, with 15 bases between them. CDR1 and CDR2 (germline): SGHAT, FQNNGV. The CDR3 nucleotides are TGTGCCAGCAGCCTTCAGGGAGGTGGGAGCACAGATACGCAGTATTTT. Translating gives CASSLQGGGSTDTQYF.

J is TRBJ2-3 and V is TRBV28; the match to TRBD2 covers 14 bases. The CDR3 covers 14 residues. Losses at the gene ends were 6 bases for V and 5 bases for J; bases not matched to a gene: 1. CDR1 MDHEN and CDR2 SYDVKM come from the germline V gene. As DNA, the CDR3 is TGTGCCAGCAGCGGGACTAGCGGGAGAGATACGCAGTATTTT. Its protein product is CASSGTSGRDTQYF. Based on the CDR3 plus reference TRBV28 and TRBJ2-3, the full variable domain is DVKVTQSSRYLVKRTGEKVFLECVQDMDHENMFWYRQDPGLGLRLIYFSYDVKMKEKGDIPEGYSVSREKKERFSLILESASTNQTSMYLCASSGTSGRDTQYFGPGTRLTVL.

The chain carries TRBV19 and TRBJ2-6; weak D call: TRBD1 (5 bases). Germline CDR1 is LNHDA and CDR2 is SQIVND (reference sequence). The ends were cut back, 2 bases at V and 3 bases at J, with 11 bases in the middle. The CDR3 contains 16 residues. In nucleotides, the CDR3 is TGTGCCAGTAGTATACCTAGGGGATTTGGGGCCAACGTCCTGACTTTC. It codes for CASSIPRGFGANVLTF.

The rearrangement joins TRBV7-8 to TRBJ1-1; D is unclear. CDR1 and CDR2 (germline): SGHVS, FQNEAQ. CDR3 size: 15 residues. The ends were cut back, 3 bases at V and 0 bases at J, with 11 bases in the middle. This CDR3 is CASSFLAKMNTEAFF. The CDR3 bases are TGTGCCAGCAGCTTTCTGGCCAAAATGAACACTGAAGCTTTCTTT. The full variable domain, with the rest looked up from reference TRBV7-8 and TRBJ1-1, is GAGVSQSPRYKVAKRGQDVALRCDPISGHVSLFWYQQALGQGPEFLTYFQNEAQLDKSGLPSDRFFAERPEGSVSTLKIQRTQQEDSAVYLCASSFLAKMNTEAFFGQGTRLTVV.

The chain employs TRBV4-3 and TRBJ2-1; 11 bases fit TRBD1. The CDR3 contains 15 residues. V lost 0 bases, J lost 6 bases, and 1 base stayed unmatched. Germline CDR1 reads LGHNA; CDR2 reads YSLEER. CDR3 in amino acids: CASSQDGTGGNEQFF. The CDR3, as DNA: TGCGCCAGCAGCCAAGATGGGACAGGGGGCAATGAGCAGTTCTTC.

The rearrangement uses TRBV4-2 and TRBJ2-1, with 14 positions matching TRBD2. V lost 4 bases, J lost 5 bases, and 7 bases stayed unmatched. The CDR3 loop spans 17 amino acids. CDR1 LGHNA and CDR2 YNFKEQ come from the germline V gene. The CDR3 is CASSPSGGLAGDNEQFF. The CDR3 nucleotides read TGTGCCAGCAGCCCAAGCGGGGGACTAGCGGGGGACAATGAGCAGTTCTTC.

The V and J genes are TRBV5-1 and TRBJ1-4; TRBD1 agrees at 9 bases. The CDR3 totals 14 residues. V lost 0 bases, J lost 8 bases, and 2 bases stayed unmatched. CDR1 SGHRS and CDR2 YFSETQ come from the germline V gene. DNA for the CDR3: TGCGCCAGCAGCTTGGACAGGGGGCGGGAAAAACTGTTTTTT. It yields the protein CASSLDRGREKLFF.

V and J are TRBV5-1 and TRBJ2-3, with 11 bases lining up with TRBD2. The V gene's germline CDR1 is SGHRS and CDR2 YFSETQ. The V gene end was trimmed by 0 bases and the J gene end by 5 bases; junction bases not matched to a gene: 5. The CDR3 consists of 16 residues. Here the CDR3 reads CASSLVAGGSQDTQYF. CDR3 sequence (DNA): TGCGCCAGCAGCTTGGTAGCGGGAGGGTCGCAAGATACGCAGTATTTT.

V and J are TRBV7-6 and TRBJ2-2; 8 bases are shared with TRBD2. V trimming: 1 base; J trimming: 4 bases; junction bases outside the gene matches: 5. The CDR3 is 16 amino acids. The germline V gene has CDR1 SGHVS and CDR2 FNYEAQ. CDR3 in amino acids: CASSLGRGGRTGELFF. Here the CDR3 DNA reads TGTGCCAGCAGCTTAGGTCGGGGGGGGCGCACCGGGGAGCTGTTTTTT. Together with reference TRBV7-6 and TRBJ2-2, the CDR3 gives the full variable domain: GAGVSQSPRYKVTKRGQDVALRCDPISGHVSLYWYRQALGQGPEFLTYFNYEAQQDKSGLPNDRFSAERPEGSISTLTIQRTEQRDSAMYRCASSLGRGGRTGELFFGEGSRLTVL.

On this clone: One junction end does not reproduce the germline sequence, and a read error may be involved. The genes are TRBV7-7 and TRBJ2-2; a weak D match, TRBD1 (5 bases). In germline, CDR1 is SSHAT, CDR2 FNYEAQ (reference sequence). The CDR3 is made up of 15 amino acids. Here the CDR3 DNA reads TGTGCTAGCAGCTCCACAGGTGCTAACACCGGGGAGCTGTTTTTT. It specifies CASSSTGANTGELFF.

V and J are TRBV28 and TRBJ1-3; 7 bases are a match to TRBD1. This CDR3 comprises 21 residues. Losses at the gene ends were 7 bases for V and 0 bases for J; bases not matched to a gene: 24. Per the germline V gene, CDR1 is MDHEN and CDR2 is SYDVKM. CDR3 coding DNA: TGTGCCAGCACCATTCTCACAACAGGGGCCGGCGTTCTTTACTCTGGAAACACCATATATTTT. This encodes CASTILTTGAGVLYSGNTIYF.

The chain joins TRBV5-1 to TRBJ2-2, with TRBD2 matching 15 bases. Looked up from germline, CDR1 is SGHRS and CDR2 is YFSETQ. CDR3 length: 19 residues. V gave up 4 bases and J gave up 0 bases; unmatched junction bases: 7. Here the CDR3 reads CASSQPGLAGGANTGELFF. The CDR3 nucleotides read TGCGCCAGCAGCCAACCGGGACTAGCGGGAGGTGCGAACACCGGGGAGCTGTTTTTT.

Remarks on this clone: This may arise from a read error, as a much more abundant clone is one base away. The sample contains more than one DNA sequence encoding this CDR3. V usage is TRBV28 and J usage is TRBJ1-2; the match to TRBD1 covers 7 bases. Germline lookup yields CDR1 MDHEN and CDR2 SYDVKM. This CDR3 has 15 amino acids. Unmatched junction bases numbered 12, after V lost 6 bases and J lost 5 bases. CDR3 loop: CASSPPTGRNYGYTF. The CDR3 DNA follows: TGTGCCAGCAGCCCCCCGACAGGGCGAAATTATGGCTACACCTTC.

The chain carries TRBV5-1 and TRBJ2-7; TRBD2 matches 11 bases. Germline V gives CDR1 SGHRS, CDR2 YFSETQ. The V gene end was trimmed by 0 bases and the J gene end by 2 bases; junction bases not matched to a gene: 4. This CDR3 region has 16 residues. As DNA, the CDR3 is TGCGCCAGCAGCTTGGTCGGTAGCGGGAGGGCCTACGAGCAGTACTTC. This translates into CASSLVGSGRAYEQYF.

V is TRBV7-2 and J is TRBJ1-2, with 7 bases identical to TRBD1. The CDR3 covers 15 residues. Germline V lookup: CDR1 SGHTA, CDR2 FQGNSA. The J segment lost 1 base and the V segment lost 0 bases, leaving 2 bases of the junction unmatched. The CDR3 region has the DNA TGTGCCAGCAGCTTAGCAGGGACAGATAACTATGGCTACACCTTC. Amino acid sequence: CASSLAGTDNYGYTF.

CDR3 protein: CATSDSRGREQYF. CDR3 bases: TGTGCCACCAGTGATTCCAGGGGGCGCGAGCAGTACTTC. The genes are TRBV24-1 and TRBJ2-7; 8 bases agree with TRBD1. The CDR3 length is 13 residues. With V trimmed by 2 bases and J by 6 bases, 2 bases remained unmatched. CDR1 is KGHDR, CDR2 SFDVKD, per germline.

The V and J genes are TRBV6-2 or TRBV6-3 and TRBJ1-5; TRBD1 aligns across 11 bases. The CDR3 is made up of 14 amino acids. With 4 bases clipped from V and 6 bases from J, the junction kept 2 bases outside the gene matches. CDR1 and CDR2 (germline): MNHEY, SVGEGT. CDR3 in amino acids: CASSWTGGRQPQHF. DNA of the CDR3: TGTGCCAGCAGTTGGACAGGGGGCCGTCAGCCCCAGCATTTT.

V and J are TRBV5-1 and TRBJ1-6, with D possibly TRBD1 on 6 matching bases. V lost 4 bases to trimming and J lost 0 bases, with 14 bases between them. This CDR3 is 17 amino acids long. CDR1 and CDR2 (germline): SGHRS, YFSETQ. This CDR3 reads CASSATGMGSYNSPLHF. The CDR3 DNA follows: TGCGCCAGCAGCGCAACAGGGATGGGCTCCTATAATTCACCCCTCCACTTT.

The chain recombines TRBV5-1 with TRBJ2-7; perhaps TRBD2 as D (5 bases). CDR3 length equals 14 residues. V was shortened by 4 bases and J by 0 bases, with 11 bases between the two germline ends. The germline gives CDR1 SGHRS, CDR2 YFSETQ. The CDR3 nucleotides read TGCGCCAGCAGCATTTCGACTACCTCCTACGAGCAGTACTTC. Its protein is CASSISTTSYEQYF.